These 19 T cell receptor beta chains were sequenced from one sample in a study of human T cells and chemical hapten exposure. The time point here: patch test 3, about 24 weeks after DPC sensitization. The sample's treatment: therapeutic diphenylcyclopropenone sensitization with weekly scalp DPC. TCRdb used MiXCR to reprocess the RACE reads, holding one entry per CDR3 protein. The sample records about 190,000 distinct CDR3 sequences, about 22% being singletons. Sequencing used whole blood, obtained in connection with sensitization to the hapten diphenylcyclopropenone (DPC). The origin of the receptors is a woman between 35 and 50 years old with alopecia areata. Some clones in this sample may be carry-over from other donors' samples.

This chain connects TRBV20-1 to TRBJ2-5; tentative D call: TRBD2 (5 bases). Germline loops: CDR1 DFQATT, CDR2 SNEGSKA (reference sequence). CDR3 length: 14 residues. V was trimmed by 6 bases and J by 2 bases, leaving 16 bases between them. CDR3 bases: TGCAGTGCCCCGGTGTCGGGGAGACAAGAGACCCAGTACTTC. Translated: CSAPVSGRQETQYF.

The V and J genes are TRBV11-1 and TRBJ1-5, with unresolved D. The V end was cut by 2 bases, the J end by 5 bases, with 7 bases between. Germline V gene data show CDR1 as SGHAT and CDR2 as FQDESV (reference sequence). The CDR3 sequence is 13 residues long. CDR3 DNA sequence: TGTGCCAGCAGCTTAAAGCGAGATCAGCCCCAGCATTTT. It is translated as CASSLKRDQPQHF.

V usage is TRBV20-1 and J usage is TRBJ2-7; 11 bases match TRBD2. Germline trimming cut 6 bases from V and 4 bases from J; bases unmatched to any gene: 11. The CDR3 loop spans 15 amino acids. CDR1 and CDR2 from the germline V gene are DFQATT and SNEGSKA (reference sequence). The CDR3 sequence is CSAQERTSGSYEQYF. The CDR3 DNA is TGCAGTGCCCAAGAACGCACTAGCGGGAGTTACGAGCAGTACTTC.

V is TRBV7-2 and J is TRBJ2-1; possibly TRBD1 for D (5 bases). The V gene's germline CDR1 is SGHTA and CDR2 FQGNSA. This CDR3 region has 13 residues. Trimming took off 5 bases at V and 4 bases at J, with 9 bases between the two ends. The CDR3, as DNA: TGTGCCAGCAGCGGCAGGGTATACAATGAGCAGTTCTTC. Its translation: CASSGRVYNEQFF.

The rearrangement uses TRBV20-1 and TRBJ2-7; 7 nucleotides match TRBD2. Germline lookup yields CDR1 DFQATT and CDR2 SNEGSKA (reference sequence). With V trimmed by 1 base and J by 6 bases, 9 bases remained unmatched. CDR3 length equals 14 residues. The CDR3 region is CSARGGGRSTEQYF. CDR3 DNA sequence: TGCAGTGCTAGAGGCGGGGGAAGGTCGACCGAGCAGTACTTC.

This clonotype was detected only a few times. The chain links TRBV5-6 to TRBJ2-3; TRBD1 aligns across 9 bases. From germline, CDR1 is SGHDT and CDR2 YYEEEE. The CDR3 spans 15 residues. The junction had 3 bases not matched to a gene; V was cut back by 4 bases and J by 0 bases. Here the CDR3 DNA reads TGTGCCAGCAGCCGTGGACAGGGGAGCACAGATACGCAGTATTTT. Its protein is CASSRGQGSTDTQYF.

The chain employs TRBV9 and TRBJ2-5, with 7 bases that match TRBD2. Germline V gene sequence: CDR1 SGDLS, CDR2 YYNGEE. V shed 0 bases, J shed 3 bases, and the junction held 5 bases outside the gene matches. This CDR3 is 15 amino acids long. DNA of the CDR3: TGTGCCAGCAGCGTAGCGGCTAGCGGCGAAGAGACCCAGTACTTC. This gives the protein CASSVAASGEETQYF. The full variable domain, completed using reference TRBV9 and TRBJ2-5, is DSGVTQTPKHLITATGQRVTLRCSPRSGDLSVYWYQQSLDQGLQFLIQYYNGEERAKGNILERFSAQQFPDLHSELNLSSLELGDSALYFCASSVAASGEETQYFGPGTRLLVL.

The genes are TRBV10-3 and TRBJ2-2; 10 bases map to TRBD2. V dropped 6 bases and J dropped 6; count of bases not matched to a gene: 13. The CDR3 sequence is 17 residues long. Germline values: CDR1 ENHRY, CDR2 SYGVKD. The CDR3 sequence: CAISAQNRAGGPGELFF. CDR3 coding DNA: TGTGCCATCAGCGCACAAAATCGAGCGGGAGGGCCCGGGGAGCTGTTTTTT.

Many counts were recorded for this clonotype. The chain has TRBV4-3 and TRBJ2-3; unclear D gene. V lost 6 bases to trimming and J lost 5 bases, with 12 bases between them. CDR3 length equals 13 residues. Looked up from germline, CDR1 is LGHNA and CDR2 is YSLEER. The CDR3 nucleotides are TGCGCCAGCAGTCAGAGACTTGTAGATACGCAGTATTTT. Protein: CASSQRLVDTQYF.

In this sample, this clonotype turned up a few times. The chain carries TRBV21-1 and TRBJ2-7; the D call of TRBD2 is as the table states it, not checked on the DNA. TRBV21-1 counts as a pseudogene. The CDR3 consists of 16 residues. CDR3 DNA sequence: TGTGCCAGCCCCGGGGGGACTAGCGGTTACTCCTACGAGCAGTACTTC. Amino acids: CASPGGTSGYSYEQYF.

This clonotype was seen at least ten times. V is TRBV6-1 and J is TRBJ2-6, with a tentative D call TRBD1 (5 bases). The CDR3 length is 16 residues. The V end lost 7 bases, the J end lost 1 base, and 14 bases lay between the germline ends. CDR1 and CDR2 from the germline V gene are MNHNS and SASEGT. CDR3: CASIAGFISGANVLTF. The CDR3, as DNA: TGTGCCAGCATCGCAGGGTTTATATCTGGGGCCAACGTCCTGACTTTC.

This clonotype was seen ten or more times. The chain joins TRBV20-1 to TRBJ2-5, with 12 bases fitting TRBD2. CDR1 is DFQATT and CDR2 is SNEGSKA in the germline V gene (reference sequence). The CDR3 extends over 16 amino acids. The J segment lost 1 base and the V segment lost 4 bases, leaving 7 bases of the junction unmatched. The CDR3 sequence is CSAKSTSGRPQETQYF. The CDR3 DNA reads TGCAGTGCTAAGTCTACTAGCGGGAGGCCCCAAGAGACCCAGTACTTC.

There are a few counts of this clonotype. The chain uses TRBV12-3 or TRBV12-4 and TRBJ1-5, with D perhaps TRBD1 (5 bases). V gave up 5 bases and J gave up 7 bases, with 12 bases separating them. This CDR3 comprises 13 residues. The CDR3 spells CASSQTDGQPQHF. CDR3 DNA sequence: TGTGCCAGCAGTCAGACAGATGGGCAGCCCCAGCATTTT.

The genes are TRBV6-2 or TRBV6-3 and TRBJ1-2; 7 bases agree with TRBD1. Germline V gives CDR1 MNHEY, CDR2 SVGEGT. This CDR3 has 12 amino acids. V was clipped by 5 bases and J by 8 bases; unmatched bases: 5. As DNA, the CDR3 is TGTGCCAGCAGTACTGACAGGGCCGGCTACACCTTC. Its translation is CASSTDRAGYTF.

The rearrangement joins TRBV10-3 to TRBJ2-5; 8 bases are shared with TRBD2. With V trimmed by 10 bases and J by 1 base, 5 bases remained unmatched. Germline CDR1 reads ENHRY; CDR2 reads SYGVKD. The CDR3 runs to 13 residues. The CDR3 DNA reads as TGTGCCACCGCTACTAGCGGCCAAGAGACCCAGTACTTC. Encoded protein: CATATSGQETQYF.

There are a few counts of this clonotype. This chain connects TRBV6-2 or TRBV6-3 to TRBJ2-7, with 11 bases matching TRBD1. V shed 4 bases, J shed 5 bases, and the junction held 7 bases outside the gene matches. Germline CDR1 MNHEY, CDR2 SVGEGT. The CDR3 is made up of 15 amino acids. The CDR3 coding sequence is TGTGCCAGCAGTTCGGGACAGGGGGATAGTAACGAGCAGTACTTC. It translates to CASSSGQGDSNEQYF.

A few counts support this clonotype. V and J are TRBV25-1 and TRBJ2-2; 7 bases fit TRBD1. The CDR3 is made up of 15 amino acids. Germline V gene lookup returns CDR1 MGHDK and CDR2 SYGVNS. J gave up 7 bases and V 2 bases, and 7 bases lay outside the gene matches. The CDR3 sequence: CASSETGTEIGELFF. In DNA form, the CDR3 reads TGTGCCAGCAGTGAAACCGGGACAGAAATCGGGGAGCTGTTTTTT.

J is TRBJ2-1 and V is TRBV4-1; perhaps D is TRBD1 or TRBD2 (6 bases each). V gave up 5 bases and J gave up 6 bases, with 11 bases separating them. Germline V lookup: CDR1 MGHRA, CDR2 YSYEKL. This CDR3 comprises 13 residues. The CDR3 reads CASSAGGGNEQFF. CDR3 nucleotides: TGCGCCAGCAGCGCCGGAGGGGGCAATGAGCAGTTCTTC.

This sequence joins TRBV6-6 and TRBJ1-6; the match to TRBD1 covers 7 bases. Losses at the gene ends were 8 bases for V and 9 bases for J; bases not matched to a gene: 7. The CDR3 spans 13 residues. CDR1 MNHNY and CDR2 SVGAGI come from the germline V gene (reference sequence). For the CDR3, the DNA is TGTGCCAGCTCAGACAGGGATACTTCACCCCTCCACTTT. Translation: CASSDRDTSPLHF.